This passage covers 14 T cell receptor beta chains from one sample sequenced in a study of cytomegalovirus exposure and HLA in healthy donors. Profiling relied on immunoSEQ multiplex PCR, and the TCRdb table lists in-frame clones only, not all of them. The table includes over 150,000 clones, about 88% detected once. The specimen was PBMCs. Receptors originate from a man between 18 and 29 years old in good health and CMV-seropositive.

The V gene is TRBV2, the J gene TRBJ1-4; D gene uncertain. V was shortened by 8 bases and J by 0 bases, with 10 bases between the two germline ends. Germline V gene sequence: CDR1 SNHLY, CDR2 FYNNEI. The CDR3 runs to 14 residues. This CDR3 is CASRYTSTNEKLFF. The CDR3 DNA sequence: TGTGCCAGCCGATACACCTCAACTAATGAAAAACTGTTTTTT.

DNA for the CDR3: TGTGCCAGCGGCGACTCGCCTAACAATGAGCAGTTCTTC. Translated, it gives CASGDSPNNEQFF. This chain links TRBV6-4 with TRBJ2-1; no firm D call. Germline values: CDR1 MRHNA, CDR2 SNTAGT. Trimming left V 8 bases short and J 5 bases short, with 13 bases between. This CDR3 is 13 amino acids long.

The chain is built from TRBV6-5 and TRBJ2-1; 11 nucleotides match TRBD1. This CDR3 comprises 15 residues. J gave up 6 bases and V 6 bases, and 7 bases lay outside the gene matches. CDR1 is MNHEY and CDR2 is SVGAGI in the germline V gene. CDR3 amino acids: CASRAGTGGSNEQFF. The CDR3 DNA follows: TGTGCCAGCAGGGCCGGGACAGGGGGATCCAATGAGCAGTTCTTC.

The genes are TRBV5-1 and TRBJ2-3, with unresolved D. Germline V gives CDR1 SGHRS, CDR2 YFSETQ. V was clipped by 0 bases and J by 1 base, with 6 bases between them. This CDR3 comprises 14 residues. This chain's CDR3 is CASSLVTGTDTQYF. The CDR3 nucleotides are TGCGCCAGCAGCTTGGTTACGGGCACAGATACGCAGTATTTT.

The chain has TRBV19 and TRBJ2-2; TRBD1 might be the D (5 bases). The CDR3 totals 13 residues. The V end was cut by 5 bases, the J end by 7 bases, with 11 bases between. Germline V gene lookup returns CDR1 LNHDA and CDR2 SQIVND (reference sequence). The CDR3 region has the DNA TGTGCCAGTAGTTCCCAGGGTCGCGGGGAGCTGTTTTTT. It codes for CASSSQGRGELFF.

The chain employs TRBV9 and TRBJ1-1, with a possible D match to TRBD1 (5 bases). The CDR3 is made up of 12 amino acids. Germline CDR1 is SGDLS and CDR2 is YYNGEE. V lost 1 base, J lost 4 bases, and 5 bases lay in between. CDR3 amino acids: CASSVQGTEAFF. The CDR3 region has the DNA TGTGCCAGCAGCGTACAGGGCACTGAAGCTTTCTTT.

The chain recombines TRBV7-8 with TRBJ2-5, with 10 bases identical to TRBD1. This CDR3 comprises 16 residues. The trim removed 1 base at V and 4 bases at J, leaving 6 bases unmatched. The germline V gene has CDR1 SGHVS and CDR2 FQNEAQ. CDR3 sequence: CASSLGRDRGGETQYF. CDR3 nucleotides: TGTGCCAGCAGCTTAGGGCGGGACAGGGGAGGAGAGACCCAGTACTTC.

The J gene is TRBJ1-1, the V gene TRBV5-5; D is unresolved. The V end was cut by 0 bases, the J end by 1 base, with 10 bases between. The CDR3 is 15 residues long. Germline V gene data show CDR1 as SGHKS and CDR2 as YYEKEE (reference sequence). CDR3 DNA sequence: TGTGCCAGCAGCTTGGCCCCGGGAACGAACACTGAAGCTTTCTTT. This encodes CASSLAPGTNTEAFF.

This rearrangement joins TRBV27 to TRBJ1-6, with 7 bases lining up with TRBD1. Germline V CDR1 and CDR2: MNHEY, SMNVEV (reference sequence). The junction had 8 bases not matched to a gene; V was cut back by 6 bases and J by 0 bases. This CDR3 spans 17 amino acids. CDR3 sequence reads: CASRTDRANSYNSPLHF. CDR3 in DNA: TGTGCCAGCAGGACCGACAGGGCTAACTCCTATAATTCACCCCTCCACTTT.

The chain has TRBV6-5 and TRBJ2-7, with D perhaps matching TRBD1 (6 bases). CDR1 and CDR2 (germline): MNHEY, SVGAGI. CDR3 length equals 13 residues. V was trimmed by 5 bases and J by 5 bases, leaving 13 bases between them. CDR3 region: CASSLWTADEQYF. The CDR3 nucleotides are TGTGCCAGCAGTCTCTGGACAGCGGACGAGCAGTACTTC.

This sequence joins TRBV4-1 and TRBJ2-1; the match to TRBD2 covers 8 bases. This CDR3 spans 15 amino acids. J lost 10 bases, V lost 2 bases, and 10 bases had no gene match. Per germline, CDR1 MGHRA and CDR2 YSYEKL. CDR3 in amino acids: CASSQSGGGPQEQFF. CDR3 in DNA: TGCGCCAGCAGCCAATCTGGCGGGGGGCCCCAGGAGCAGTTCTTC.

In nucleotides, the CDR3 is TGTGCCATCAAGTCCGGGGGGGCGGATGGCTACGAGCAGTACTTC. It translates to CAIKSGGADGYEQYF. This sequence joins TRBV27 and TRBJ2-7, with 8 positions matching TRBD2. The CDR3 is made up of 15 amino acids. V trimming: 10 bases; J trimming: 3 bases; junction bases outside the gene matches: 14. Germline V lookup: CDR1 MNHEY, CDR2 SMNVEV (reference sequence).

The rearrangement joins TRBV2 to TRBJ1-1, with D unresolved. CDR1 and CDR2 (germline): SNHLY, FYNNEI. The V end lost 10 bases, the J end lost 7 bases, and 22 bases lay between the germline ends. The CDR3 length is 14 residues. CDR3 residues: CANKPGPGEGEAFF. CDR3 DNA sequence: TGTGCCAACAAGCCGGGCCCAGGCGAGGGTGAAGCTTTCTTT.

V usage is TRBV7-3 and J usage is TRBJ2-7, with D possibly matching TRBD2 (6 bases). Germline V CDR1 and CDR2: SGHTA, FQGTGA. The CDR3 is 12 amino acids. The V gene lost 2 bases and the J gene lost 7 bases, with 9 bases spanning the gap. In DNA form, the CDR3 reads TGTGCCAGCAGCTTACCGGAGGGTGAGCAGTACTTC. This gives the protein CASSLPEGEQYF.